This TCR beta chain was sequenced during a study of blood T cell repertoires in COVID-19. Turning to the study itself: The analysed material was cDNA or gDNA that came from T cells, B-cell-depleted T cells, or PBMCs.

Per germline, CDR1 ENHRY and CDR2 SYGVKD. The J segment lost 1 base and the V segment lost 0 bases, leaving 3 bases of the junction unmatched. This CDR3 has 16 amino acids. The Seattle site enrolled patients during active infection and followed them longitudinally. Only in-frame clones appear in the TCRdb table, and some are missing; sequencing was by immunoSEQ multiplex PCR. The sample lists about 310,000 clones; roughly 90% were seen once. This clonotype was sampled from a woman in her forties with COVID-19, enrolled during active disease. V gene TRBV10-3 combines with J gene TRBJ2-7; 10 bases are a match to TRBD1. The sample consisted of peripheral blood. As DNA, the CDR3 is TGTGCCATCAGTGAGTCCGGACAGGGGGGATCCTACGAGCAGTACTTC. It yields the protein CAISESGQGGSYEQYF.